These T cell receptor beta chains were read from a single sample in a study of blood T cell repertoires in COVID-19. Some clones are missing from TCRdb's copy, which holds only in-frame ones; the method was immunoSEQ multiplex PCR. The sample gives some 670,000 clones, about nine tenths of which show up once; roughly 0.25% is in the top ten. Sequencing was done on a sample of peripheral blood. These receptors were taken from a woman aged 18-29 years with acute or convalescent COVID-19. CDR3s include the opening cysteine and the closing phenylalanine or tryptophan. A D gene is named only where the DNA matches it firmly. Expanded clones are given a class, and other clones once, few, many or no size at all.

J: TRBJ1-1
size: NA
V: TRBV18
D: TRBD1
CDR3: CASSTGTGGTEAFF
DNA: TGTGCCAGCTCGACCGGGACAGGAGGGACTGAAGCTTTCTTT

J: TRBJ2-2
size: NA
V: TRBV12-5
D: TRBD2
CDR3: CASGLRLAATGELFF
DNA: TGTGCTAGTGGTTTGAGGCTAGCGGCCACCGGGGAGCTGTTTTTT

J: TRBJ1-1
size: once
V: TRBV4-3
D: TRBD1
CDR3: CASSQDRTTGHTEAFF
DNA: TGCGCCAGCAGCCAAGATCGAACGACAGGGCACACTGAAGCTTTCTTT

J: TRBJ1-5
size: NA
V: TRBV15
D: NA
CDR3: CATSSPISNQPQHF
DNA: TGTGCCACCAGCAGTCCAATTAGCAATCAGCCCCAGCATTTT

J: TRBJ1-1
size: NA
V: TRBV2
D: NA
CDR3: CASRAGDSWTEAFF
DNA: TGTGCCAGCAGGGCGGGAGACTCATGGACTGAAGCTTTCTTT

J: TRBJ1-1
size: NA
V: TRBV5-6
D: NA
CDR3: CASSLDRVWTEAFF
DNA: TGTGCCAGCAGCTTGGACAGGGTTTGGACTGAAGCTTTCTTT

J: TRBJ2-1
size: NA
V: TRBV24-1
D: NA
CDR3: CATRDSGLDEQFF
DNA: TGTGCCACCAGGGACTCGGGCCTAGATGAGCAATTCTTC

J: TRBJ2-4
size: NA
V: TRBV19
D: NA
CDR3: CASSKGVYQYF
DNA: TGTGCCAGTAGTAAGGGGGTTTATCAGTACTTC

J: TRBJ2-2
size: NA
V: TRBV6-4
D: NA
CDR3: CAFRTSRPLTPGSCFF
DNA: NA

J: TRBJ1-2
size: NA
V: TRBV6-5
D: NA
CDR3: CASSASSQGNYGYTF
DNA: TGTGCCAGCAGCGCCAGTTCACAGGGAAACTATGGCTACACCTTC

J: TRBJ1-3
size: NA
V: TRBV21-1
D: NA
CDR3: CASSIGGSGNTIYF
DNA: TGTGCCAGCAGCATTGGGGGCTCCGGAAACACCATATATTTT

J: TRBJ2-1
size: NA
V: TRBV2
D: TRBD2
CDR3: CATQLAGSYNEQFF
DNA: TGTGCCACCCAGCTAGCGGGCTCCTACAATGAGCAGTTCTTC

J: TRBJ2-7
size: NA
V: TRBV19
D: NA
CDR3: CASSLQGIQRGAYEQYF
DNA: TGTGCCAGTAGCCTACAGGGCATTCAGAGGGGAGCCTACGAGCAGTACTTC

J: TRBJ1-4
size: NA
V: TRBV7-2
D: TRBD1
CDR3: CASSLGGQGEKLFF
DNA: TGTGCCAGCAGCTTAGGGGGACAGGGTGAAAAACTGTTTTTT

J: TRBJ1-3
size: NA
V: TRBV6-5
D: NA
CDR3: CASSRGGGTGNTIYF
DNA: TGTGCCAGCAGCCGCGGGGGAGGCACTGGAAACACCATATATTTT